Presented here are 17 T cell receptor beta chains from one specimen sequenced in a study of tumor-infiltrating lymphocytes in localized non-small cell lung cancer. Using immunoSEQ multiplex PCR, the repertoire was profiled, and TCRdb retains in-frame clones only, with some absent. The sample lists fewer than 25,000 clones; 60% to 80% were seen once. Material: lung tumor tissue. These receptor sequences come from a human donor with non-small cell lung cancer.

The chain recombines TRBV19 with TRBJ2-2, with 7 nucleotides matching TRBD1. The CDR3 sequence is 14 residues long. V lost 4 bases to trimming and J lost 1 base; unmatched junction nucleotides: 0. Germline V gene sequence: CDR1 LNHDA, CDR2 SQIVND (reference sequence). The CDR3 is CASSRTGNTGELFF. CDR3 nucleotides: TGTGCCAGTAGTAGGACAGGGAACACCGGGGAGCTGTTTTTT.

The chain combines TRBV29-1 with TRBJ2-3, with D perhaps assigned TRBD1 or TRBD2 (5 bases each). Per the germline V gene, CDR1 is SQVTM and CDR2 is ANQGSEA. V was trimmed by 2 bases and J by 8 bases, leaving 17 bases between them. This CDR3 comprises 14 residues. Here the CDR3 reads CSVEIDRGASTQYF. In DNA, the CDR3 is TGCAGCGTTGAAATTGATCGGGGCGCTTCTACGCAGTATTTT.

The chain links TRBV6-6 to TRBJ2-1, with 9 bases matching TRBD2. Germline CDR1 is MNHNY and CDR2 is SVGAGI (reference sequence). Unmatched junction bases numbered 7, after V lost 6 bases and J lost 7 bases. This CDR3 has 14 residues. CDR3 loop: CASSRPTSGNEQFF. The CDR3 region has the DNA TGTGCCAGCAGCCGCCCCACTAGCGGGAATGAGCAGTTCTTC.

The CDR3 DNA reads as TGTGCCAGCAGCTTAGCACCGGGACTAGCCGGATTAGAGACCCAGTACTTC. Its protein is CASSLAPGLAGLETQYF. V gene TRBV7-3 combines with J gene TRBJ2-5, with 9 bases lining up with TRBD2. After removal of 2 bases from V and 4 bases from J, the junction contained 11 bases not matched to a gene. The CDR3 extends over 17 amino acids. Germline lookup yields CDR1 SGHTA and CDR2 FQGTGA.

This clone has only a few counts. This chain joins TRBV4-2 and TRBJ2-3, with 7 bases matching TRBD2. The germline V gene encodes CDR1 LGHNA and CDR2 YNFKEQ. The trim removed 1 base at V and 4 bases at J, leaving 2 bases unmatched. The CDR3 sequence is 14 residues long. This CDR3 is CASSQGTSPDTQYF. DNA of the CDR3: TGTGCCAGCAGCCAAGGGACTAGTCCAGATACGCAGTATTTT.

This chain uses TRBV18 with TRBJ2-7; TRBD2 matches 9 bases. Germline trimming cut 2 bases from V and 6 bases from J; bases unmatched to any gene: 2. The germline V gene has CDR1 KGHSH and CDR2 LQKENI. CDR3 length equals 13 residues. The CDR3 here is CASSPGREGEQYF. CDR3 coding DNA: TGTGCCAGCTCACCAGGGCGGGAGGGCGAGCAGTACTTC.

This clone was recorded once. The chain carries TRBV5-6 and TRBJ2-5, with TRBD2 matching over 9 bases. V lost 3 bases and J lost 0; bases outside the gene matches: 6. The germline CDR1 and CDR2 sequences are SGHDT and YYEEEE. The CDR3 contains 16 residues. As DNA, the CDR3 is TGTGCCAGCAGCTCTCAACTAGCGGGCTACCAAGAGACCCAGTACTTC. It codes for CASSSQLAGYQETQYF.

The CDR3 loop is CASSYSSPTEPYEQYF. CDR3 in DNA: TGTGCCAGCAGTTACTCTAGTCCGACAGAACCCTACGAGCAGTACTTC. V is TRBV6-5 and J is TRBJ2-7; a possible D gene is TRBD1 (5 bases). CDR3 size: 16 residues. The germline CDR1 and CDR2 sequences are MNHEY and SVGAGI. Trimming left V 0 bases short and J 2 bases short, with 14 bases between.

This clone was observed a few times. V and J are TRBV5-1 and TRBJ1-1; 7 nucleotides line up with TRBD1. The germline CDR1 and CDR2 sequences are SGHRS and YFSETQ. V shed 4 bases, J shed 8 bases, and the junction held 5 bases outside the gene matches. CDR3 size: 12 residues. This CDR3 is CASSETGPEAFF. The CDR3 DNA is TGCGCCAGCAGCGAGACAGGGCCAGAAGCTTTCTTT.

This clone was seen just once. The chain has TRBV30 and TRBJ1-4; tentatively, D is TRBD1 (6 bases). Germline loops: CDR1 GTSNPN, CDR2 SVGIG (reference sequence). Trimming took off 4 bases at V and 8 bases at J, with 11 bases between the two ends. CDR3 length: 12 amino acids. CDR3 bases: TGTGCCTGGAATGAGGGGGGGGAAAAACTGTTTTTT. Protein: CAWNEGGEKLFF.

The J gene is TRBJ2-1, the V gene TRBV18; TRBD2 aligns across 10 bases. CDR3 length: 17 amino acids. Trimming removed 3 bases from V and 3 bases from J; junction bases left unmatched: 8. Per the germline V gene, CDR1 is KGHSH and CDR2 is LQKENI. The chain's CDR3 is CASSPGTSVEVYNEQFF. The CDR3 region has the DNA TGTGCCAGCTCACCCGGGACTAGCGTGGAGGTCTACAATGAGCAGTTCTTC.

The chain combines TRBV5-1 with TRBJ2-2; 7 bases map to TRBD2. Trimming cost V 0 bases and J 6 bases; bases outside gene matches: 11. This CDR3 is built from 17 residues. Germline V gives CDR1 SGHRS, CDR2 YFSETQ. The CDR3 DNA sequence: TGCGCCAGCAGCTTGGCCTTTGTTCGGGGAGGGGCCGGGGAGCTGTTTTTT. It translates to CASSLAFVRGGAGELFF.

V gene TRBV20-1 combines with J gene TRBJ1-1, with D unclear. The V and J ends lost 7 bases and 1 base respectively, with 7 bases between them. CDR3 length: 11 amino acids. Looked up from germline, CDR1 is DFQATT and CDR2 is SNEGSKA (reference sequence). The CDR3 protein is CSGQENTEAFF. For the CDR3, the DNA is TGCAGTGGCCAGGAGAACACTGAAGCTTTCTTT.

The chain combines TRBV18 with TRBJ2-1; 13 nucleotides match TRBD2. The CDR3 is 15 residues long. Germline lookup yields CDR1 KGHSH and CDR2 LQKENI. Germline trimming cut 3 bases from V and 6 bases from J; bases unmatched to any gene: 2. The CDR3, as DNA: TGTGCCAGCTCACCGGGACTAGCGGGGTTCAATGAGCAGTTCTTC. The encoded protein is CASSPGLAGFNEQFF.

This chain uses TRBV19 with TRBJ2-3; D unclear. Germline V gene sequence: CDR1 LNHDA, CDR2 SQIVND (reference sequence). The V end lost 6 bases, the J end lost 4 bases, and 14 bases lay between the germline ends. The CDR3 sequence is 14 residues long. CDR3 region: CASRPPQTADTQYF. CDR3 nucleotides: TGTGCCAGTAGACCACCCCAAACAGCAGATACGCAGTATTTT.

The V gene is TRBV5-1, the J gene TRBJ1-3, with D perhaps TRBD1 (6 bases). The V gene's germline CDR1 is SGHRS and CDR2 YFSETQ. V lost 2 bases and J lost 2, with 8 bases in between. The CDR3 is 14 residues long. This CDR3 reads CASSFPGAGNTIYF. The CDR3, as DNA: TGCGCCAGCAGCTTCCCAGGGGCTGGAAACACCATATATTTT.

The chain is built from TRBV28 and TRBJ2-7; the match to TRBD2 covers 7 bases. V gave up 6 bases and J gave up 5 bases; unmatched junction bases: 22. This CDR3 spans 18 amino acids. CDR1 MDHEN and CDR2 SYDVKM come from the germline V gene. CDR3 DNA: TGTGCCAGCAGCACCATAGGTTCTTGGAGCGGGGCGGCACACGAGCAGTACTTC. Translating gives CASSTIGSWSGAAHEQYF.